The clone carrying this TCR beta chain was seen repeatedly, ten times or more. The antigen remains unidentified. Germline values: CDR1 SGHDT, CDR2 YYEEEE. V was clipped by 1 base and J by 6 bases, with 15 bases between them. This CDR3 region has 15 residues. The sample belongs to a study of CD8 T cells in ankylosing spondylitis. Study conclusions and caveats: Some of the motif variants had earlier been found in reactive arthritis patients' fluid and blood. Made up of under 10 highly homologous variants, a TCR beta motif appeared characteristic of ankylosing spondylitis blood. Reportedly, significant enrichment of disease-linked clones occurred in matched ankylosing spondylitis synovial fluid.

For TCR beta, libraries came from quantitative 5'-RACE with molecular barcodes. Each CDR3 protein gets one entry after TCRdb re-called the 5' RACE reads with MiXCR. This table holds fewer than 550,000 distinct CDR3 sequences, roughly 5.2% found once. V and J are TRBV5-6 and TRBJ2-3; TRBD2 might be the D (6 bases). This TCR came from a male donor with ankylosing spondylitis. Sample: blood, either unsorted or a sorted T cell fraction (not recorded which). The CDR3 here is CASSLQGGSGDTQYF. As DNA, the CDR3 is TGTGCCAGCAGCTTGCAGGGCGGAAGCGGGGATACGCAGTATTTT.